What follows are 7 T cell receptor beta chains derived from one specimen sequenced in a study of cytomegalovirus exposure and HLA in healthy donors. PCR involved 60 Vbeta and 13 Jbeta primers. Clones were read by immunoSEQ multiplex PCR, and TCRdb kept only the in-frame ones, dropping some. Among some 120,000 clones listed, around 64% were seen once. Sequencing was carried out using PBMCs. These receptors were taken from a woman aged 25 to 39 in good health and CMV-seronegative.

DNA of the CDR3: TGTGCCAGCAGTCACAGGGGGACCTCTAACACTGAAGCTTTCTTT. Protein sequence: CASSHRGTSNTEAFF. The chain links TRBV6-6 to TRBJ1-1, with 8 positions matching TRBD1. Germline-derived CDR1 and CDR2 are MNHNY and SVGAGI (reference sequence). The CDR3 extends over 15 amino acids. The V and J ends lost 5 bases and 2 bases, in that order; junction bases with no gene match: 7.

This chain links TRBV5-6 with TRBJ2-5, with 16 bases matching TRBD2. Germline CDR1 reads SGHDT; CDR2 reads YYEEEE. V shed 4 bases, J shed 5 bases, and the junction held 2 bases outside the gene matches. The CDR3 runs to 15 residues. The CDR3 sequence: CASSAGLAGGETQYF. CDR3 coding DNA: TGTGCCAGCAGCGCGGGACTAGCGGGAGGGGAGACCCAGTACTTC.

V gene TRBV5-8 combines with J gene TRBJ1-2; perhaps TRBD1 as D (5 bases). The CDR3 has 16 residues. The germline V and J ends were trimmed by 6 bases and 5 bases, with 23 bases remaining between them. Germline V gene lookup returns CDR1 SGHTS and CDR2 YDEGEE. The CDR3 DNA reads TGTGCCAGCACAGTTCCGGGACTGGATTCCGGTTATGGCTACACCTTC. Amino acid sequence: CASTVPGLDSGYGYTF.

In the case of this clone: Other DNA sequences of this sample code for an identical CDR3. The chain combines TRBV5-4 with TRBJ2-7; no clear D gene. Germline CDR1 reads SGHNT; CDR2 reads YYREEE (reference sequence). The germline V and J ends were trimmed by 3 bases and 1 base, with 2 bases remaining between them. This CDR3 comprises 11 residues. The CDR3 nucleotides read TGTGCCAGCAGCTCTTCCTACGAGCAGTACTTC. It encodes CASSSSYEQYF.

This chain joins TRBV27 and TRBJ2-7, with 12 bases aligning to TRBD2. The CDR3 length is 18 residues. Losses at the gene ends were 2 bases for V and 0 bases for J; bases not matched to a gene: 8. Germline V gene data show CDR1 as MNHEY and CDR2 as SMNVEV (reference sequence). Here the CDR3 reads CASSLEGLAGPFSYEQYF. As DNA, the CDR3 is TGTGCCAGCAGTTTAGAGGGACTAGCGGGCCCTTTCTCCTACGAGCAGTACTTC.

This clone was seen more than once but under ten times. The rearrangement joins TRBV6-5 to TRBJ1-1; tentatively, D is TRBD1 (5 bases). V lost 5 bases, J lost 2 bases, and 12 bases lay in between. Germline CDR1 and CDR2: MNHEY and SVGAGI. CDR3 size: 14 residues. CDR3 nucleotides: TGTGCCAGCAGTAAAACAGGATTTAACACTGAAGCTTTCTTT. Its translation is CASSKTGFNTEAFF.

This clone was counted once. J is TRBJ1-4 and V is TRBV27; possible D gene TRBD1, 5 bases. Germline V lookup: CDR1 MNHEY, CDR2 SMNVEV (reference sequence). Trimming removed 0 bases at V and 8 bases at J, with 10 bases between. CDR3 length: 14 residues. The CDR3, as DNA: TGTGCCAGCAGTTTATCAGGGGTTGGGGAAAAACTGTTTTTT. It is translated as CASSLSGVGEKLFF.